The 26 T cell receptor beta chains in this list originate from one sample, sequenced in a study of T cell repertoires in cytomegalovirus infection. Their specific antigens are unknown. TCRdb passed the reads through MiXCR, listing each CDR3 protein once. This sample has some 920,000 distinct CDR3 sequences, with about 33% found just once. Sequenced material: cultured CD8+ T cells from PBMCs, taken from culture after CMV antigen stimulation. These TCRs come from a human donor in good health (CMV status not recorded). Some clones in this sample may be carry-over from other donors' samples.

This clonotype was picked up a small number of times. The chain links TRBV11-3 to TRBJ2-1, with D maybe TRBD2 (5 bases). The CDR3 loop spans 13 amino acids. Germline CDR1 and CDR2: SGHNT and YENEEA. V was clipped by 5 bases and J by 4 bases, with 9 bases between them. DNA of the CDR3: TGTGCCAGCAGCGCACCGGGATACAATGAGCAGTTCTTC. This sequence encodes CASSAPGYNEQFF. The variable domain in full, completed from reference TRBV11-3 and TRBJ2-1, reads EAGVVQSPRYKIIEKKQPVAFWCNPISGHNTLYWYLQNLGQGPELLIRYENEEAVDDSQLPKDRFSAERLKGVDSTLKIQPAELGDSAVYLCASSAPGYNEQFFGPGTRLTVL.

In DNA form, the CDR3 reads TGTGCCAGCAGCCCACGCAGGAGTGAAGCTTTCTTT. As protein: CASSPRRSEAFF. J is TRBJ1-1 and V is TRBV7-6; no clear D gene. Germline values: CDR1 SGHVS, CDR2 FNYEAQ. The CDR3 sequence is 12 residues long. The V and J ends lost 5 bases and 7 bases respectively, with 11 bases between them.

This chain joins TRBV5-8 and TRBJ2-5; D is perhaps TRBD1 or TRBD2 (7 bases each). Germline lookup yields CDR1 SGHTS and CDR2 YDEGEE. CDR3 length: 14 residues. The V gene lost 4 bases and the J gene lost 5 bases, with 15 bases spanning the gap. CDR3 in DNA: TGTGCCAGCAGCGGGGAGGGGGCCTGGGAGACCCAGTACTTC. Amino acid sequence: CASSGEGAWETQYF.

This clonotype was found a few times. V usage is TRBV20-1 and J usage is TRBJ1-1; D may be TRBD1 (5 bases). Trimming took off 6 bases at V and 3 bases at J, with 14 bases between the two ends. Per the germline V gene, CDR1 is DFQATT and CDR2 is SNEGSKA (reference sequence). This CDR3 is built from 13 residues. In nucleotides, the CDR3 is TGCAGTGCCCGAGAGCAGGGTGACACTGAAGCTTTCTTT. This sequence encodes CSAREQGDTEAFF.

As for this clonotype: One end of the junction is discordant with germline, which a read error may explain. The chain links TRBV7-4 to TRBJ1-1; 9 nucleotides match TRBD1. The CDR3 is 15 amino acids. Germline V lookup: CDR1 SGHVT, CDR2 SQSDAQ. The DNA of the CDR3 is TGTGCCAGCAGTTTAGGGGTACAGGGGGCAGGTGAAGCTTTCTTT. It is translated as CASSLGVQGAGEAFF.

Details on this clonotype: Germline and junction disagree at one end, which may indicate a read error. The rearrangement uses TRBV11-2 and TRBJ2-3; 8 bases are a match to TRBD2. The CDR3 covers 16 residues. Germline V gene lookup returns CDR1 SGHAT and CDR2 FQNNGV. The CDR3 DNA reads TGTGTCAGCAGCTTAGGGATTAGCGGGGGCACAGATACGCAGTATTTT. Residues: CVSSLGISGGTDTQYF.

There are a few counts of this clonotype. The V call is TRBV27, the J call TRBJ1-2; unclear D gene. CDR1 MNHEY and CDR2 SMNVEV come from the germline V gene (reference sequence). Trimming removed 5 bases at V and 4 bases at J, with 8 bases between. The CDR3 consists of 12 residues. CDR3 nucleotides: TGTGCCAGCAGTCCGTGGGGCTATGGCTACACCTTC. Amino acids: CASSPWGYGYTF.

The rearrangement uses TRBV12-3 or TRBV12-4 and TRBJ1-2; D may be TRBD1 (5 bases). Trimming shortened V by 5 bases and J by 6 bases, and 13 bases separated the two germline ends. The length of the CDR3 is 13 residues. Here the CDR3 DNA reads TGTGCCAGCAGTGCGGGGCCAGGTGATGGCTACACCTTC. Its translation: CASSAGPGDGYTF.

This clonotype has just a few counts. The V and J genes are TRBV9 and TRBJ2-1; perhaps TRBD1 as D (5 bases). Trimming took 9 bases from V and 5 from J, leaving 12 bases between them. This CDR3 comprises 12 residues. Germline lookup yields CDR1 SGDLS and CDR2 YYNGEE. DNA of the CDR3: TGTGCCACCGCTCAGGGTGACAATGAGCAGTTCTTC. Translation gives CATAQGDNEQFF.

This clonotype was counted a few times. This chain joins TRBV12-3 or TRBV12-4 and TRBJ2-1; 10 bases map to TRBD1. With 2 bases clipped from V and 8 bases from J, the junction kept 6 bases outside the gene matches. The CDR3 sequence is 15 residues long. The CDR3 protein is CASSLPRQGAYEQFF. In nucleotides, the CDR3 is TGTGCCAGCAGTTTACCCAGACAGGGGGCCTATGAGCAGTTCTTC.

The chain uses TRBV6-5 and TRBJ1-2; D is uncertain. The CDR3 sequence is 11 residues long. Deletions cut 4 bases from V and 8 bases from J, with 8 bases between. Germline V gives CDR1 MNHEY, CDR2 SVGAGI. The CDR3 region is CASSSLGGYTF. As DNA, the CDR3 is TGTGCCAGCAGTTCCCTCGGGGGCTACACCTTC.

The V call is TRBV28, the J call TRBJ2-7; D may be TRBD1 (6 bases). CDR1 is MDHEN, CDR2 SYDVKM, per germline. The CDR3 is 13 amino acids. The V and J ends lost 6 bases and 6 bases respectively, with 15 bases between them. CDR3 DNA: TGTGCCAGCAGGGACAGAGGAAGTCCCGAGCAGTACGTC. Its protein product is CASRDRGSPEQYV.

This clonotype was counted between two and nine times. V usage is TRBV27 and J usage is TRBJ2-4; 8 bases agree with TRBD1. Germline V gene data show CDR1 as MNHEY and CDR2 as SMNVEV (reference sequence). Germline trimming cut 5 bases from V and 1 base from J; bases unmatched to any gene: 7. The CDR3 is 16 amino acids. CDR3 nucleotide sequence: TGTGCCAGCAGTCCAGGGGGCTTATGGGCCAAAAACATTCAGTACTTC. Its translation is CASSPGGLWAKNIQYF.

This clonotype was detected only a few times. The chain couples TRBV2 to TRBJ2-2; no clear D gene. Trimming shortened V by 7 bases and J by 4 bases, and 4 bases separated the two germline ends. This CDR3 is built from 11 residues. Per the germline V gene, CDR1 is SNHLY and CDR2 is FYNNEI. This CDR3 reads CASTITGELFF. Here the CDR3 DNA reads TGTGCCAGCACTATCACCGGGGAGCTGTTTTTT.

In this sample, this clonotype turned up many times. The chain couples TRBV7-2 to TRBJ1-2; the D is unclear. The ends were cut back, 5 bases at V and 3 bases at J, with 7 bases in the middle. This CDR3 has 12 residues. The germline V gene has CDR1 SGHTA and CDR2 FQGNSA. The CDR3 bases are TGTGCCAGCAGCCTGACCGACTATGGCTACACCTTC. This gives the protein CASSLTDYGYTF. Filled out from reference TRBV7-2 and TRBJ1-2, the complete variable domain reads GAGVSQSPSNKVTEKGKDVELRCDPISGHTALYWYRQSLGQGLEFLIYFQGNSAPDKSGLPSDRFSAERTGGSVSTLTIQRTQQEDSAVYLCASSLTDYGYTFGSGTRLTVV.

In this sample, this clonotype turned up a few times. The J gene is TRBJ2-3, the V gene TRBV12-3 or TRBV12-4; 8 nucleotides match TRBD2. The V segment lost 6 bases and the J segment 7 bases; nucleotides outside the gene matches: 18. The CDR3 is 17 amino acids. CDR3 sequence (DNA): TGTGCCAGCAGGTCTAGGGGACTAGACGATTCAAGATATACGCAGTATTTT. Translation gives CASRSRGLDDSRYTQYF.

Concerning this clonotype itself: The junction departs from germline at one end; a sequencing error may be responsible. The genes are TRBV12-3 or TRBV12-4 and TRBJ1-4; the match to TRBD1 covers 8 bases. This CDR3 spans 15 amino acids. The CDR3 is CASRGGTGGEEKLSF. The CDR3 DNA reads TGTGCCAGCAGAGGTGGTACAGGGGGGGAGGAAAAACTGTCTTTT.

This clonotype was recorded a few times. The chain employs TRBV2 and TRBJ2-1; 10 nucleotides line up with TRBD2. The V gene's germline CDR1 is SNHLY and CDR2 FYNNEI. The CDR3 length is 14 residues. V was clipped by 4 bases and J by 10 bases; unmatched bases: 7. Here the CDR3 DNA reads TGTGCCAGCAGTGCCGGGACTAGCGTCGGGGAGCAGTTCTTC. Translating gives CASSAGTSVGEQFF. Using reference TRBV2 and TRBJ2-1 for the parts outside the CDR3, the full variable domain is EPEVTQTPSHQVTQMGQEVILRCVPISNHLYFYWYRQILGQKVEFLVSFYNNEISEKSEIFDDQFSVERPDGSNFTLKIRSTKLEDSAMYFCASSAGTSVGEQFFGPGTRLTVL.

CDR3 amino acids: CASGGAGANVLTF. The CDR3 DNA follows: TGTGCCAGCGGGGGGGCTGGGGCCAACGTCCTGACTTTC. This sequence joins TRBV19 and TRBJ2-6; 8 bases agree with TRBD2. Germline V gives CDR1 LNHDA, CDR2 SQIVND (reference sequence). V dropped 9 bases and J dropped 2; count of bases not matched to a gene: 0. This CDR3 contains 13 residues.

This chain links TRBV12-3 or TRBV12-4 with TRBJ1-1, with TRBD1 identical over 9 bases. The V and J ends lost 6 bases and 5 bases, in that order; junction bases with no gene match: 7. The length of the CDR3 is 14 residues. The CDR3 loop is CASSKDRGWTEAFF. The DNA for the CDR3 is TGTGCCAGCAGCAAGGACAGGGGATGGACTGAAGCTTTCTTT.

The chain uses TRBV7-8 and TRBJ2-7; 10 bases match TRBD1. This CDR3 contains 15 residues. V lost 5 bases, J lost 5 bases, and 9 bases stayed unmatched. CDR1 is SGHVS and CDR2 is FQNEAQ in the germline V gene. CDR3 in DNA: TGTGCCAGCAGCACTGGACAGGGGGTCGTCGACGAGCAGTACGTC. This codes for CASSTGQGVVDEQYV.

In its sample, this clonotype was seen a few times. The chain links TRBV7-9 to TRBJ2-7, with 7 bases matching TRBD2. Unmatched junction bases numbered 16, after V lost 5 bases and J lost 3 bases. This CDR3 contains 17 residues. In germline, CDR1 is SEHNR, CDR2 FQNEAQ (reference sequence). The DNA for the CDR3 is TGTGCCAGCAGCCCTAGCGGTACACTAGAAATTTACTACGAGCAGTACTTC. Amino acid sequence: CASSPSGTLEIYYEQYF.

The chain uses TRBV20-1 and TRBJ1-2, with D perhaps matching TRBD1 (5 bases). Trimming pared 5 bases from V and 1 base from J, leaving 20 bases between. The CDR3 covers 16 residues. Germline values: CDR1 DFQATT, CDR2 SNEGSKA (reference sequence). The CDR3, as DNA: TGCAGTGCTCCAGCACAAATGGACACAATTAACTATGGCTACACCTTC. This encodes CSAPAQMDTINYGYTF.

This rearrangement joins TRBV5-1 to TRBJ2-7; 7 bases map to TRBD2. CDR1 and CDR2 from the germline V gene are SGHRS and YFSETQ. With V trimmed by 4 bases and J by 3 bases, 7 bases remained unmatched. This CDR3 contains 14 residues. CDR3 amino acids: CASSLGGSNYEQYF. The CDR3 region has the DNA TGCGCCAGCAGCCTCGGGGGGAGCAACTACGAGCAGTACTTC. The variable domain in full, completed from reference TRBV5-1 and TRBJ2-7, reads KAGVTQTPRYLIKTRGQQVTLSCSPISGHRSVSWYQQTPGQGLQFLFEYFSETQRNKGNFPGRFSGRQFSNSRSEMNVSTLELGDSALYLCASSLGGSNYEQYFGPGTRLTVT.

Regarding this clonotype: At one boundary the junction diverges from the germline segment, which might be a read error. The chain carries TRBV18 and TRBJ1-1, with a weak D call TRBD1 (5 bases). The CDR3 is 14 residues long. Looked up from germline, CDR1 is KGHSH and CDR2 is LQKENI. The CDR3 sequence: CVSSPGRVNTEAFF. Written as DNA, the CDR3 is TGTGTCAGCTCACCGGGCAGGGTGAACACTGAAGCTTTCTTT. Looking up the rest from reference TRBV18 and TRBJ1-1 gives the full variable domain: NAGVMQNPRHLVRRRGQEARLRCSPMKGHSHVYWYRQLPEEGLKFMVYLQKENIIDESGMPKERFSAEFPKEGPSILRIQQVVRGDSAAYFCVSSPGRVNTEAFFGQGTRLTVV.

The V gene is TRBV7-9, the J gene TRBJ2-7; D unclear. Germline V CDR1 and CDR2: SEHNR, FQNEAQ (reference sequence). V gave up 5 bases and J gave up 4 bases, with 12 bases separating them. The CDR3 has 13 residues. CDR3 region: CASSPSNSYEQYV. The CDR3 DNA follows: TGTGCCAGCAGCCCCTCTAACAGTTACGAGCAGTACGTC.